This TCR beta chain was sequenced for a study of blood T cell repertoires in COVID-19. The CDR3 loop spans 11 amino acids. Only in-frame clones appear in the TCRdb table, and some are missing; sequencing was by immunoSEQ multiplex PCR. The sample contains over 400,000 clones, roughly 88% of which appear only once. The sequenced sample consisted of peripheral blood. The TCR sequence derives from a woman in her twenties or thirties with active or convalescent COVID-19. The rearrangement uses TRBV21-1 and TRBJ2-7; the listed D gene, TRBD2, was not tested against the DNA. TRBV21-1 is assigned pseudogene status. The CDR3 sequence: CASSPGHEQYF. The CDR3 coding sequence is TGTGCCAGCAGTCCGGGTCACGAGCAGTACTTC.